The entry that follows covers one T cell receptor beta chain sequence. The germline V gene has CDR1 MNHEY and CDR2 SVGAGI. V dropped 0 bases and J dropped 2; count of bases not matched to a gene: 5. This CDR3 is built from 16 residues. Here immunoSEQ multiplex PCR was the method, and the copy in TCRdb shows in-frame clones only, minus some. Seen here are thousands of clones, around 72% observed once, and the top ten hold over 6.5%. The data derive from a study of control samples from healthy donors and cancer patients. The source of this sequence is a male donor with melanoma. Sequences were obtained from formalin-fixed, paraffin-embedded tissue. J is TRBJ2-5 and V is TRBV6-5, with TRBD2 matching over 8 bases. This CDR3 is CASSYSAGLGQETQYF. DNA of the CDR3: TGTGCCAGCAGTTACTCAGCGGGACTAGGGCAAGAGACCCAGTACTTC.